Below, 20 T cell receptor beta chains from the same sample are listed, as sequenced in a study of blood T cells in healthy people across ages. A second about 6 to 12 cycle PCR used barcoded and J-beta primers. Each CDR3 protein gets one entry after TCRdb re-called the 5' RACE reads with MiXCR. The top ten hold 20% to 25% of the sample, which has 1.5 million to 2 million distinct CDR3 sequences, 35% to 50% seen once. The specimen sequenced was blood. These receptors originate from a human donor in good health.

V is TRBV12-3 or TRBV12-4 and J is TRBJ1-4, with 8 nucleotides matching TRBD1. Germline trimming cut 7 bases from V and 4 bases from J; bases unmatched to any gene: 5. The CDR3 sequence is 14 residues long. The CDR3 DNA follows: TGTGCCAGCACCTGGACAGGGAATAATGAAAAACTGTTTTTT. Its translation is CASTWTGNNEKLFF.

Only a few counts were recorded for this clonotype. J is TRBJ2-1 and V is TRBV15; no firm D call. The CDR3 loop spans 15 amino acids. Per the germline V gene, CDR1 is LNHNV and CDR2 is YYDKDF (reference sequence). Trimming removed 5 bases from V and 7 bases from J, with 18 bases in between. For the CDR3, the DNA is TGTGCCACCAGCGGACCCACTGTTGTCCGAAATGAGCAGTTCTTC. This encodes CATSGPTVVRNEQFF.

J is TRBJ2-1 and V is TRBV11-2, with 9 bases identical to TRBD1. The CDR3 spans 15 residues. Trimming took 10 bases from V and 4 from J; bases not matched to a gene: 11. CDR1 SGHAT and CDR2 FQNNGV come from the germline V gene. The CDR3 protein is CATGRDRAPYNEQFF. In nucleotides, the CDR3 is TGTGCCACCGGACGGGACAGGGCACCGTACAATGAGCAGTTCTTC.

The rearrangement uses TRBV20-1 and TRBJ2-1; 7 nucleotides line up with TRBD1. CDR3 size: 14 residues. J lost 6 bases, V lost 4 bases, and 9 bases had no gene match. Germline assignment: CDR1 DFQATT and CDR2 SNEGSKA (reference sequence). The CDR3 region is CSAKRGTETNEQFF. Here the CDR3 DNA reads TGCAGTGCTAAACGAGGGACAGAGACCAATGAGCAGTTCTTC.

J is TRBJ2-1 and V is TRBV5-1; possible D gene TRBD1, 6 bases. The CDR3 runs 12 residues. Germline V gives CDR1 SGHRS, CDR2 YFSETQ. The V end was cut by 4 bases, the J end by 9 bases, with 11 bases between. The CDR3 DNA reads TGCGCCAGCAGCATCCAGGGGAGTGAGCAGTTCTTC. Translation: CASSIQGSEQFF.

The chain recombines TRBV5-1 with TRBJ1-3; D might be TRBD1 (6 bases). The CDR3 is made up of 15 amino acids. Between the trimmed V and J ends, which lost 4 bases and 0 bases, there was a span of 11 bases. Per germline, CDR1 SGHRS and CDR2 YFSETQ. The CDR3 DNA reads as TGCGCCAGCAGCATTGGACAGCCCTCTGGAAACACCATATATTTT. As protein: CASSIGQPSGNTIYF.

The J gene is TRBJ1-2, the V gene TRBV29-1; the D is unclear. The CDR3 has 12 residues. Germline CDR1 SQVTM, CDR2 ANQGSEA. Trimming left V 6 bases short and J 4 bases short, with 12 bases between. The CDR3 DNA sequence: TGCAGCGTCCGGGCCTCATTCTATGGCTACACCTTC. Residues: CSVRASFYGYTF.

This clonotype was observed a handful of times. The chain carries TRBV15 and TRBJ2-4; the match to TRBD1 covers 10 bases. Germline loops: CDR1 LNHNV, CDR2 YYDKDF (reference sequence). Unmatched junction bases numbered 6, after V lost 3 bases and J lost 10 bases. The CDR3 covers 14 residues. The CDR3, as DNA: TGTGCCACCAGCAGGGGGACAGGGGACCCAATTCAGTACTTC. Translating it yields CATSRGTGDPIQYF.

In its sample, this clonotype was seen many times. A read error may account for a junction end that differs from germline. The chain recombines TRBV7-2 with TRBJ2-1; 7 bases fit TRBD1. CDR3 length: 15 amino acids. CDR1 and CDR2 (germline): SGHTA, FQGNSA. The CDR3 coding sequence is TGCGCCAGCAGCTTAACAGGGGTCTCCTACAATGAGCAGTTCTTC. As protein: CASSLTGVSYNEQFF.

The chain couples TRBV20-1 to TRBJ2-1; D ambiguous. The CDR3 is 14 amino acids. V was shortened by 0 bases and J by 4 bases, with 10 bases between the two germline ends. In germline, CDR1 is DFQATT, CDR2 SNEGSKA (reference sequence). The CDR3 DNA reads TGCAGTGCTAGAGATCTTAGGGCGTACAATGAGCAGTTCTTC. Its protein product is CSARDLRAYNEQFF.

This clonotype turned up a few times. This chain uses TRBV12-3 or TRBV12-4 with TRBJ2-1, with a possible D match to TRBD1 (6 bases). CDR3 size: 13 residues. With 3 bases removed from V and 9 bases from J, the gap between germline ends came to 12 bases. The CDR3 sequence is CASSFHRDSEQFF. The CDR3 bases are TGTGCCAGCAGTTTCCACAGGGATAGTGAGCAGTTCTTC.

The chain recombines TRBV4-3 with TRBJ2-3; D possibly corresponds to TRBD2 (7 bases). V was clipped by 1 base and J by 6 bases, with 14 bases between them. The CDR3 has 15 amino acids. The germline gives CDR1 LGHNA, CDR2 YSLEER. The CDR3 spells CASSQGRRGGDTQYF. The CDR3 DNA is TGCGCCAGCAGCCAAGGGCGGAGGGGGGGTGATACGCAGTATTTT.

This sequence joins TRBV25-1 and TRBJ1-1; 9 nucleotides line up with TRBD1. CDR1 and CDR2 (germline): MGHDK, SYGVNS. The CDR3 runs to 17 residues. Trimming took 1 base from V and 4 from J; bases not matched to a gene: 10. The CDR3 DNA is TGTGCCAGCAGTGAATCATACCGGGACAGGGTGATCACTGAAGCTTTCTTT. Its protein product is CASSESYRDRVITEAFF.

V and J are TRBV3-1 and TRBJ2-1, with TRBD2 identical over 8 bases. The germline gives CDR1 LGHDT, CDR2 YNNKEL (reference sequence). V lost 0 bases, J lost 4 bases, and 8 bases stayed unmatched. The CDR3 is made up of 17 amino acids. CDR3 sequence (DNA): TGTGCCAGCAGCCAAGAATTCGCGGGGGGCCCGTACAATGAGCAGTTCTTC. Its translation is CASSQEFAGGPYNEQFF.

The gene calls are TRBV27 and TRBJ1-5; D uncertain. Deletions cut 4 bases from V and 3 bases from J, with 7 bases between. The CDR3 runs 13 residues. Looked up from germline, CDR1 is MNHEY and CDR2 is SMNVEV (reference sequence). The CDR3 loop is CASSYSDNQPQHF. CDR3 DNA: TGTGCCAGCAGTTACAGCGACAATCAGCCCCAGCATTTT.

In its sample, this clonotype was seen many times. This rearrangement joins TRBV10-3 to TRBJ1-5; D is undetermined. The CDR3 totals 14 residues. The V and J ends lost 6 bases and 1 base respectively, with 10 bases between them. The germline V gene has CDR1 ENHRY and CDR2 SYGVKD. The CDR3 reads CAISRNTSNQPQHF. The CDR3 nucleotides read TGTGCCATCAGCCGCAACACGAGCAATCAGCCCCAGCATTTT.

The chain joins TRBV7-9 to TRBJ1-5; D unclear. Looked up from germline, CDR1 is SEHNR and CDR2 is FQNEAQ (reference sequence). Trimming pared 6 bases from V and 7 bases from J, leaving 16 bases between. CDR3 size: 14 residues. CDR3 in DNA: TGTGCCAGCAGTCCCGCCTCCCGAGAGCAGCCCCAGCATTTT. Translated, it gives CASSPASREQPQHF.

This clonotype turned up a few times. This chain connects TRBV20-1 to TRBJ2-7; no definite D call. Germline CDR1 reads DFQATT; CDR2 reads SNEGSKA (reference sequence). The CDR3 covers 13 residues. Trimming pared 4 bases from V and 4 bases from J, leaving 14 bases between. The CDR3, as DNA: TGCAGTGCTAAAGTGGGCAGTTGGTACGAGCAGTACTTC. It codes for CSAKVGSWYEQYF.

The table lists this clonotype with a few counts. The chain uses TRBV7-2 and TRBJ1-5; D remains ambiguous. Germline CDR1 and CDR2: SGHTA and FQGNSA. V was pared by 1 base and J by 0 bases, with 13 bases between. This CDR3 region has 17 residues. The CDR3 sequence: CASSLEYGEYSNQPQHF. The CDR3 coding sequence is TGTGCCAGCAGCTTAGAGTATGGAGAATATAGCAATCAGCCCCAGCATTTT.

There are a few counts of this clonotype. The genes are TRBV29-1 and TRBJ1-4; D is uncertain. CDR3 length: 10 amino acids. Germline V gene lookup returns CDR1 SQVTM and CDR2 ANQGSEA. Trimming removed 5 bases from V and 8 bases from J, with 6 bases in between. DNA for the CDR3: TGCAGCGTTTTACAGGAAAAACTGTTTTTT. Its protein is CSVLQEKLFF.